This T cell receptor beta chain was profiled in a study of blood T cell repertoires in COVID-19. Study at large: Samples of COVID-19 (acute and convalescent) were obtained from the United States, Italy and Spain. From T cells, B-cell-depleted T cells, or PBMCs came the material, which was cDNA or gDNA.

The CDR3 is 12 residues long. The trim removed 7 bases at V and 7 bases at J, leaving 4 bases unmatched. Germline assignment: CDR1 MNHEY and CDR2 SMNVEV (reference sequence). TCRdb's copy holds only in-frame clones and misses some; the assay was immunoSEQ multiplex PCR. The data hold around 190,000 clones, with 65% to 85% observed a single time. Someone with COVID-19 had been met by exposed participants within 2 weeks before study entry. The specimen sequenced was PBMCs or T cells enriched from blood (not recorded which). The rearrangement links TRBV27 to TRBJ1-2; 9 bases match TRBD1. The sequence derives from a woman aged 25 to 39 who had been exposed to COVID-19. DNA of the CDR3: TGTGCCAGCATCGCGACAGGGGGTGGCTACACCTTC. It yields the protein CASIATGGGYTF.